This TCR beta chain came from a study of vaccination effects on CD4 cells after COVID-19. Sequencing used immunoSEQ multiplex PCR; TCRdb keeps in-frame clones, though not all of them. The sample holds around 46,000 clones; 72% are singletons and the top ten take over 8.5%. Concerning this clone: Its antigen is unidentified. Other DNA sequences in this specimen translate into the identical CDR3.

The CDR3 spans 15 residues. CDR1 and CDR2 from the germline V gene are ENHRY and SYGVKD. The V segment lost 0 bases and the J segment 1 base; nucleotides outside the gene matches: 2. A 10-day culture period preceded the isolation of CD4+ T cells. BNT162b2 vaccine or mRNA-1273 vaccine was given to participants in two doses. The specimen was CD4+ T cells from PBMCs cultured without peptide, collected after COVID-19 vaccination. The sequence was obtained from a human donor who received a COVID-19 vaccine. The chain carries TRBV10-3 and TRBJ1-1, with 7 bases that match TRBD1. As DNA, the CDR3 is TGTGCCATCAGTGAGTCGGGGACAGCGAACACTGAAGCTTTCTTT. It translates to CAISESGTANTEAFF.